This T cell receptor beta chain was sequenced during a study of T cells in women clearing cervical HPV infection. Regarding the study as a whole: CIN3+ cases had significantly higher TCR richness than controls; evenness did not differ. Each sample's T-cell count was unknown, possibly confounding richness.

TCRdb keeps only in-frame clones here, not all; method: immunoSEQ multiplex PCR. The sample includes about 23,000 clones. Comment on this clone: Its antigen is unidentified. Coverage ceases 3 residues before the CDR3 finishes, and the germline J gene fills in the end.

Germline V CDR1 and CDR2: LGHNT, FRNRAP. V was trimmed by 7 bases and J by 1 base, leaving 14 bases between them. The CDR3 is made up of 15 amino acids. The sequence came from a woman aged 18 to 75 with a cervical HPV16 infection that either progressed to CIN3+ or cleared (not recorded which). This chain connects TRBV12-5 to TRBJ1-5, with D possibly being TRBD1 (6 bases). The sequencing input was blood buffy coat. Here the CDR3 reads CASAWGGTSNQPQHF. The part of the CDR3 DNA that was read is TGTGCTAGTGCCTGGGGGGGCACAAGCAATCAGCCC.